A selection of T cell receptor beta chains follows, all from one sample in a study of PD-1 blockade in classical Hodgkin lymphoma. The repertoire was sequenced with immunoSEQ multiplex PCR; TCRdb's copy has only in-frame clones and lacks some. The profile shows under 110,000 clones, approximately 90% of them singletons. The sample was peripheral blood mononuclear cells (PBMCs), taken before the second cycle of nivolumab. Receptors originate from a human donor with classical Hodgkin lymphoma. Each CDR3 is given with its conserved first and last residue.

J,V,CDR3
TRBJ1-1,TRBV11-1,CASSLVGTNTEAFF
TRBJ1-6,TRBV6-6,CASTTPGTGGSPLHF
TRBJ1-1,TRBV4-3,CASSHSLPPTVEAFF
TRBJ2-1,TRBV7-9,CASSRFERLYNEQFF
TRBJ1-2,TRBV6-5,CASSYSTVRGYTF
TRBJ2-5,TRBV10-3,CAISEGSYQETQYF
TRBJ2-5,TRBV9,CASSSNSETQYF
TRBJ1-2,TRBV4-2,CASSQLQLQGPYGYTF
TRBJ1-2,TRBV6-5,CASSWGQEVGGYTF
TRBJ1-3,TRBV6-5,CASSWMDTIYF
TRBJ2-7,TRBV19,CASSMGGAYEQYF
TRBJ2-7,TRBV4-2,CASSQEGTSGRWEQYF
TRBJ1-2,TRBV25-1,CASSEFYMYGYTF
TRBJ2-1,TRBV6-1,CASSAGYNEQFF
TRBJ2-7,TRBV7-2,CASSRQLSYEQYF
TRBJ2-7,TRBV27,CASRIIGGGLYEQYF
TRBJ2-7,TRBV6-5,CASSYRLAGALYEQYF
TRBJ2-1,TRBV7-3,CASSPGLAGGPVYNEQFF
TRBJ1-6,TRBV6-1,CASEVLSAHSPLHF
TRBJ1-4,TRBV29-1,CSCRGERSMNEKLFF
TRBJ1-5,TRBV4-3,CASSQVPFRSPGQPQHF
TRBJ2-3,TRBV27,CASSFLGGKDTQYF
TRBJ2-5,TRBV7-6,CASSLGTRSLQETQYF
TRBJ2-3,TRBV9,CASSQGTTDTQYF
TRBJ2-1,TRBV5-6,CASSLTGLDPYNEQFF
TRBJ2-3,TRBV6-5,CASSGASLTRDTQYF
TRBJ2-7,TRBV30,CAWSVPTGGGYEQYF
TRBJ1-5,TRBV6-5,CASREGQESNQPQHF
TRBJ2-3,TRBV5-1,CASSTNRVSTDTQYF
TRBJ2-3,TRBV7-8,CASASGGLTDTQYF
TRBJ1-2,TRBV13,CASSWTGGVYGYTF
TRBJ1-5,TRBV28,CASRVLGGTSNQPQHF
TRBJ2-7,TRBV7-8,CASSFAGQWDEQYF
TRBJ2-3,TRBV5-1,CASSIQGSTDTQYF
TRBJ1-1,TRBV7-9,CASSLGTGGLGAFF
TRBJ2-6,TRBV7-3,CASSLDRSSGANVLTF
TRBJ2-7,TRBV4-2,CASSQEGLAGQEQYF
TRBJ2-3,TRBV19,CASRGGLARSTDTQYF
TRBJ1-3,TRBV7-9,CASSPSWSSGNTIYF
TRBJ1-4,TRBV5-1,CASSLGQGAINEKLFF
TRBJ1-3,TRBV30,CAWSRQFSGNTIYF
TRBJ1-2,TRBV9,CASSGAPPGTNYGYTF
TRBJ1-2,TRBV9,CASSTRYGQLNYGYTF
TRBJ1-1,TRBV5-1,CASSLTGTNTEAFF
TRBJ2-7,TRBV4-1,CASGTGGYEQYF
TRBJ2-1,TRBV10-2,CASSDGNEQFF
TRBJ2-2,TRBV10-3,CAISESTLARSLAGELFF
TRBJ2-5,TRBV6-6,CASSKTGTADQETQYF
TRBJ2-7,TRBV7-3,CASSSGQGSHEQYF
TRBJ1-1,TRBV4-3,CASSQDLGYTEAFF
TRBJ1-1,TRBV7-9,CASRRELLNTEAFF
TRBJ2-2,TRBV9,CASSLSPGLGTGELFF
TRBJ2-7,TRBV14,CASVPADEAEQYF
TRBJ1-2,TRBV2,CASARVYGYTF
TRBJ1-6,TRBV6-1,CASTPGGSENSPLHF
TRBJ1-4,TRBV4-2,CASSQAGRKDEKLFF
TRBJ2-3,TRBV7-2,CASSLRELSTDTQYF
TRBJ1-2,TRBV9,CASTDLEGLGYTF
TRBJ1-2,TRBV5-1,CASSLGAYGYTF
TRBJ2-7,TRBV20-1,CSARAPLIEYF